This TCR beta chain was identified in a study of T cells in Graves' hyperthyroidism and ophthalmopathy. Pregnant or lactating patients were excluded, as were those with uncontrolled infection or other autoimmune disease. This clonotype was counted at least ten times. The source material, RNA transcripts, was used to amplify TCR beta CDR3 regions. Primed by the HTBI set, a first-round RT-PCR was run on the TCR CDR3. TCRdb itself ran the multiplex PCR reads through MiXCR, one entry per CDR3 protein. This sample yields 350,000 to 400,000 distinct CDR3 sequences, of which more than 13% are seen a single time; around a third belongs to the top ten. This CDR3 region has 13 residues. Between the trimmed V and J ends, which lost 1 base and 8 bases, there was a span of 9 bases.

The TCR originated in a woman aged 25 to 39 with Graves' hyperthyroidism. Sequencing was carried out using blood. J is TRBJ2-1 and V is TRBV12-3 or TRBV12-4, with D possibly being TRBD1 (6 bases). The CDR3 spells CASSLVGAHEQFF. The CDR3 DNA reads as TGTGCCAGCAGTTTAGTGGGGGCCCATGAGCAGTTCTTC.